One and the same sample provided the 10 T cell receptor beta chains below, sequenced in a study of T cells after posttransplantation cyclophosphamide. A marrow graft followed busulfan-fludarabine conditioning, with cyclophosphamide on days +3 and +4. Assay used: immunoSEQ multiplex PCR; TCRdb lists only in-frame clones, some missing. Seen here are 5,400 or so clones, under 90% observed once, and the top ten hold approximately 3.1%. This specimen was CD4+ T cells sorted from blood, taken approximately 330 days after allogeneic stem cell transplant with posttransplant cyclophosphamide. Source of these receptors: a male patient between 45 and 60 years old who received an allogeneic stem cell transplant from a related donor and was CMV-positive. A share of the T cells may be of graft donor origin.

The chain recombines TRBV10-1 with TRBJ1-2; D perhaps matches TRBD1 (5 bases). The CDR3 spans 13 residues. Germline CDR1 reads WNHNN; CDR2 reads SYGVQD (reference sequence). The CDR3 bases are TGCGCAGCAGTGGGGAGGGACCGCTATGGCTACACCTTC. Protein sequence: CAAVGRDRYGYTF.

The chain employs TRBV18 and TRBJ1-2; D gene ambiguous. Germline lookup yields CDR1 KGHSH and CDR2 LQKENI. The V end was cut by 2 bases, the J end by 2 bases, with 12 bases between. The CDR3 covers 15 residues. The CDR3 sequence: CASSPNPGQNYGYTF. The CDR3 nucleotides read TGTGCCAGCTCACCAAATCCAGGTCAAAACTATGGCTACACCTTC. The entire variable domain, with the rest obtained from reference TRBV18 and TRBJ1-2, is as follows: NAGVMQNPRHLVRRRGQEARLRCSPMKGHSHVYWYRQLPEEGLKFMVYLQKENIIDESGMPKERFSAEFPKEGPSILRIQQVVRGDSAAYFCASSPNPGQNYGYTFGSGTRLTVV.

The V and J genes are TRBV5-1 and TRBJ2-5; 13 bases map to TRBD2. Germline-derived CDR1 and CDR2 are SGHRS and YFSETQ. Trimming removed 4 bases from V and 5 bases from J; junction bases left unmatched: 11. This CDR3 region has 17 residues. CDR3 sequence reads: CASSPTGTSGTWETQYF. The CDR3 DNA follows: TGCGCCAGCAGCCCGACGGGGACTAGCGGGACGTGGGAGACCCAGTACTTC.

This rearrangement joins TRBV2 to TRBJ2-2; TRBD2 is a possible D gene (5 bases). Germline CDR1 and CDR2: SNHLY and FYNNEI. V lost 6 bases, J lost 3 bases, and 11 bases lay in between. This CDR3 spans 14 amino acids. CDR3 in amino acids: CASREDGHTGELFF. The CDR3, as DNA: TGTGCCAGCAGGGAGGACGGACACACCGGGGAGCTGTTTTTT. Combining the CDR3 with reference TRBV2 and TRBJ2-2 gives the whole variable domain EPEVTQTPSHQVTQMGQEVILRCVPISNHLYFYWYRQILGQKVEFLVSFYNNEISEKSEIFDDQFSVERPDGSNFTLKIRSTKLEDSAMYFCASREDGHTGELFFGEGSRLTVL.

CDR3 in amino acids: CASSQQENTEAFF. The DNA for the CDR3 is TGTGCCAGCAGCCAACAGGAGAACACTGAAGCTTTCTTT. V usage is TRBV2 and J usage is TRBJ1-1; D possibly corresponds to TRBD1 (5 bases). The CDR3 sequence is 13 residues long. Looked up from germline, CDR1 is SNHLY and CDR2 is FYNNEI. V gave up 6 bases and J gave up 1 base, with 9 bases separating them.

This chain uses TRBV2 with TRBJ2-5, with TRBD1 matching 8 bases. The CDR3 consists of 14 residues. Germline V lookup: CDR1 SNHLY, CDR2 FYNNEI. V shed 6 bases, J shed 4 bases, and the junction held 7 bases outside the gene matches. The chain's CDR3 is CASRAGTGGETQYF. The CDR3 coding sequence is TGTGCCAGCAGGGCCGGGACAGGCGGAGAGACCCAGTACTTC.

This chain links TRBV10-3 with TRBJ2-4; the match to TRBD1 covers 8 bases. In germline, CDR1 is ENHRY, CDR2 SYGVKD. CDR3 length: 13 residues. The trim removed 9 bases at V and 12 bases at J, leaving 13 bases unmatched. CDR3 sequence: CAMRETGEGSQYF. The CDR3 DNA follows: TGTGCCATGAGAGAGACAGGGGAAGGAAGTCAGTACTTC.

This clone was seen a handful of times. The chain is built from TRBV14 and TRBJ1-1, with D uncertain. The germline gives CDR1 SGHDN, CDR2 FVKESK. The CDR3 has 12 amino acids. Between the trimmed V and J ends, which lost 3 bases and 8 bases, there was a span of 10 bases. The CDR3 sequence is CASSQAWREAFF. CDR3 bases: TGTGCCAGCAGCCAGGCCTGGAGGGAAGCTTTCTTT.

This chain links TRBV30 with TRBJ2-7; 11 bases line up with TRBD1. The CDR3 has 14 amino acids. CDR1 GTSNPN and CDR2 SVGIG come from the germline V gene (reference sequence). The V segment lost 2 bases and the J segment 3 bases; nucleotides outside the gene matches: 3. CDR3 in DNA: TGTGCCTGGAGTCCGGGGACAGGGGGCTACGAGCAGTACTTC. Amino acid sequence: CAWSPGTGGYEQYF.

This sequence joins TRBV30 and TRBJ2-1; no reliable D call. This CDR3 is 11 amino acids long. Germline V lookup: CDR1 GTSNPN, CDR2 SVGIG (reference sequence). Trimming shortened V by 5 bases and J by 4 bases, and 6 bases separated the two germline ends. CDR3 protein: CAWDWYNEQFF. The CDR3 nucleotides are TGTGCCTGGGACTGGTACAATGAGCAGTTCTTC. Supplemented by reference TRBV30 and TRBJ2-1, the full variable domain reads SQTIHQWPATLVQPVGSPLSLECTVEGTSNPNLYWYRQAAGRGLQLLFYSVGIGQISSEVPQNLSASRPQDRQFILSSKKLLLSDSGFYLCAWDWYNEQFFGPGTRLTVL.